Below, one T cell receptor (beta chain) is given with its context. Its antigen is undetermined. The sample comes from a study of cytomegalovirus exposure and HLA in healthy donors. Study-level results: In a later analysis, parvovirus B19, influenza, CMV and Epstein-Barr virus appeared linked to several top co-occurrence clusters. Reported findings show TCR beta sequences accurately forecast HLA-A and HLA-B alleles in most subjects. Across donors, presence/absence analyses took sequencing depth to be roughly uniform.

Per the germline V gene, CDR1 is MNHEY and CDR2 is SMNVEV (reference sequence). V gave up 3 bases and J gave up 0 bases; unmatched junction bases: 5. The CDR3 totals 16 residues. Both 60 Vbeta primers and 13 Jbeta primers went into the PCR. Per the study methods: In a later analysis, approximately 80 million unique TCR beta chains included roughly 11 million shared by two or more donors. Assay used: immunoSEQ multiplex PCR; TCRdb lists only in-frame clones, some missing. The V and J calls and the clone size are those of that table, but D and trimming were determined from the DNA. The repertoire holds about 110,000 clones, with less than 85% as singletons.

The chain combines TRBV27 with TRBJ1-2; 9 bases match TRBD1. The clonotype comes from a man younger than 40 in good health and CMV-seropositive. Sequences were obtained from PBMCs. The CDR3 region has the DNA TGTGCCAGCAGTTTGGGGACAGGGAAAGCTAACTATGGCTACACCTTC. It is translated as CASSLGTGKANYGYTF.